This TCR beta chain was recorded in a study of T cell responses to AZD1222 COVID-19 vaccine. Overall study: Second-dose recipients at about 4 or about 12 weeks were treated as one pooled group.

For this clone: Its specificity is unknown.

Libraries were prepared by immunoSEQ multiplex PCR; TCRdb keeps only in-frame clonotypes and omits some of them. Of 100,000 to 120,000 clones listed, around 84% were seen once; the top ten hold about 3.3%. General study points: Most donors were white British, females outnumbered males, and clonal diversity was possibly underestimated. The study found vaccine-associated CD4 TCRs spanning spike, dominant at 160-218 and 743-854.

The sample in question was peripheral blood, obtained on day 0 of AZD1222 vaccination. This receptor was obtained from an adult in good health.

CDR3 sequence: CASSFSGGSRAFF. CDR3 DNA: TGTGCCAGCAGTTTCTCAGGGGGCTCAAGGGCTTTCTTT. This chain connects TRBV12-3 or TRBV12-4 to TRBJ1-1; 8 bases align to TRBD1. The CDR3 totals 13 residues. The ends lost 3 bases at V and 11 bases at J; junction bases unmatched: 8.